One and the same sample provided the 21 T cell receptor beta chains below, sequenced in a study of cytomegalovirus exposure and HLA in healthy donors. The PCR used 60 Vbeta and 13 Jbeta primers. The data were produced by immunoSEQ multiplex PCR, yet TCRdb's version contains in-frame clones alone and is incomplete. The table lists roughly 110,000 clones, approximately 73% of them singletons. What was sequenced was PBMCs. All receptors derive from a man aged 30-40 years in good health and CMV-seronegative.

To note about this clone: One end of the junction does not line up with germline, which may come from a read error. This sequence joins TRBV7-9 and TRBJ2-4; 7 bases are shared with TRBD1. CDR1 and CDR2 from the germline V gene are SEHNR and FQNEAQ (reference sequence). The CDR3 totals 16 residues. The chain's CDR3 is CSSSSTGIVAKNIQYF. CDR3 bases: TGTTCCAGCAGCTCGACAGGGATCGTAGCCAAAAACATTCAGTACTTC.

V is TRBV7-2 and J is TRBJ2-3; 11 nucleotides agree with TRBD2. In germline, CDR1 is SGHTA, CDR2 FQGNSA. The CDR3 runs 15 residues. Unmatched junction bases numbered 2, after V lost 3 bases and J lost 3 bases. CDR3 sequence reads: CASSFSGGATDTQYF. The DNA for the CDR3 is TGTGCCAGCAGCTTTAGCGGGGGGGCAACAGATACGCAGTATTTT.

The chain links TRBV28 to TRBJ1-5; 7 bases are shared with TRBD1. Germline V gene lookup returns CDR1 MDHEN and CDR2 SYDVKM. CDR3 length: 13 residues. The V and J ends lost 6 bases and 10 bases, in that order; junction bases with no gene match: 9. As DNA, the CDR3 is TGTGCCAGCAGGCCACAGGGGCGCGCCCCCCAGCATTTT. It codes for CASRPQGRAPQHF.

This clone was detected only a few times. The chain carries TRBV29-1 and TRBJ2-2, with D possibly TRBD2 on 6 matching bases. In germline, CDR1 is SQVTM, CDR2 ANQGSEA. The length of the CDR3 is 14 residues. Trimming shortened V by 2 bases and J by 4 bases, and 11 bases separated the two germline ends. The DNA for the CDR3 is TGCAGCGTTGAAATGGGAGGTAGCACCGGGGAGCTGTTTTTT. Amino acids: CSVEMGGSTGELFF.

This clone was counted between two and nine times. V gene TRBV28 combines with J gene TRBJ2-7; D may be TRBD2 (6 bases). The germline gives CDR1 MDHEN, CDR2 SYDVKM. Trimming took off 0 bases at V and 5 bases at J, with 17 bases between the two ends. The CDR3 totals 16 residues. The CDR3 DNA reads as TGTGCCAGCAGTTTATGGGCGGCGGAGGGTCCCCACGAGCAGTACTTC. The encoded protein is CASSLWAAEGPHEQYF.

This clone was recorded only once. The chain is built from TRBV15 and TRBJ2-1; 9 positions match TRBD2. The CDR3 has 15 amino acids. The germline CDR1 and CDR2 sequences are LNHNV and YYDKDF (reference sequence). V lost 5 bases, J lost 2 bases, and 4 bases stayed unmatched. The CDR3 sequence is CATSLAGETYNEQFF. The CDR3 nucleotides read TGTGCCACCAGCTTAGCGGGAGAGACCTACAATGAGCAGTTCTTC. The full variable domain, rest sourced from reference TRBV15 and TRBJ2-1, is DAMVIQNPRYQVTQFGKPVTLSCSQTLNHNVMYWYQQKSSQAPKLLFHYYDKDFNNEADTPDNFQSRRPNTSFCFLDIRSPGLGDTAMYLCATSLAGETYNEQFFGPGTRLTVL.

The rearrangement links TRBV10-3 to TRBJ1-1; no clear D. The CDR3 covers 13 residues. The germline V gene has CDR1 ENHRY and CDR2 SYGVKD. Trimming removed 8 bases from V and 0 bases from J, with 10 bases in between. The CDR3 DNA reads TGTGCCATCTCTTCAGAAATGAACACTGAAGCTTTCTTT. It codes for CAISSEMNTEAFF.

Here the CDR3 DNA reads TGTGCCAGCAGTTTTCAGACCTACGAGCAGTACTTC. As protein: CASSFQTYEQYF. The chain uses TRBV28 and TRBJ2-7; no clear D gene. Trimming shortened V by 3 bases and J by 2 bases, and 5 bases separated the two germline ends. CDR1 and CDR2 from the germline V gene are MDHEN and SYDVKM. The CDR3 extends over 12 amino acids.

This clone was observed a handful of times. The rearrangement links TRBV9 to TRBJ1-2; D unclear. With 3 bases removed from V and 8 bases from J, the gap between germline ends came to 17 bases. The CDR3 contains 14 residues. CDR1 and CDR2 from the germline V gene are SGDLS and YYNGEE. In DNA form, the CDR3 reads TGTGCCAGCAGCGGTTTATCAGGCTTTGACGGCTACACCTTC. Translated: CASSGLSGFDGYTF.

The J gene is TRBJ2-1, the V gene TRBV18; possibly TRBD1 for D (5 bases). The CDR3 is made up of 15 amino acids. V was shortened by 2 bases and J by 4 bases, with 12 bases between the two germline ends. Germline CDR1 is KGHSH and CDR2 is LQKENI. This CDR3 is CASSPSQGSYNEQFF. The CDR3 DNA follows: TGTGCCAGCTCACCATCGCAGGGATCGTACAATGAGCAGTTCTTC.

This sequence joins TRBV2 and TRBJ1-1; tentative D call: TRBD1 (5 bases). Germline CDR1 and CDR2: SNHLY and FYNNEI. There are 12 residues in the CDR3. Trimming took 8 bases from V and 3 from J, leaving 10 bases between them. The CDR3 nucleotides read TGTGCCAGCTGGGGCGCTGACACTGAAGCTTTCTTT. This encodes CASWGADTEAFF.

J is TRBJ1-1 and V is TRBV27; D possibly corresponds to TRBD1 (5 bases). Germline V gene sequence: CDR1 MNHEY, CDR2 SMNVEV (reference sequence). This CDR3 is 16 amino acids long. V was cut by 4 bases and J by 1 base, with 16 bases left in between. CDR3 sequence: CASSSFAGRPNTEAFF. CDR3 in DNA: TGTGCCAGCAGTTCGTTCGCGGGACGGCCGAACACTGAAGCTTTCTTT.

The rearrangement joins TRBV6-6 to TRBJ1-1; TRBD1 might be the D (5 bases). V shed 0 bases and J shed 5 bases, with 13 bases lying between them. The V gene's germline CDR1 is MNHNY and CDR2 SVGAGI (reference sequence). The CDR3 sequence is 15 residues long. CDR3 in DNA: TGTGCCAGCAGTTACTCGGGGGGTTTTTCTACTGAAGCTTTCTTT. Its translation is CASSYSGGFSTEAFF.

The rearrangement uses TRBV4-2 and TRBJ2-2; 10 bases are a match to TRBD2. Trimming at V came to 4 bases and at J to 1 base, leaving 3 bases not matched to a gene. CDR1 and CDR2 (germline): LGHNA, YNFKEQ. The CDR3 length is 16 residues. CDR3 coding DNA: TGTGCCAGCAGCCCCGGACTAGCGGAGAACACCGGGGAGCTGTTTTTT. Translation gives CASSPGLAENTGELFF.

A remark on this clone: This specimen includes other DNA sequences encoding the same CDR3. V and J are TRBV6-5 and TRBJ2-7; D may be TRBD1 (6 bases). The CDR3 covers 15 residues. Germline V gives CDR1 MNHEY, CDR2 SVGAGI. V lost 0 bases to trimming and J lost 1 base, with 10 bases between them. CDR3 sequence: CASSYSNRGSYEQYF. CDR3 nucleotides: TGTGCCAGCAGTTACTCGAATAGGGGGTCCTACGAGCAGTACTTC.

This sequence joins TRBV7-8 and TRBJ1-2; D not resolved. Germline V lookup: CDR1 SGHVS, CDR2 FQNEAQ. There are 13 residues in the CDR3. The V gene lost 2 bases and the J gene lost 3 bases, with 7 bases spanning the gap. As DNA, the CDR3 is TGTGCCAGCAGCTTACAGGTCGACTATGGCTACACCTTC. It yields the protein CASSLQVDYGYTF.

V and J are TRBV7-9 and TRBJ1-2, with 9 nucleotides matching TRBD1. CDR3 length equals 16 residues. V shed 5 bases and J 2 bases; nucleotides not matched to a gene: 9. Germline loops: CDR1 SEHNR, CDR2 FQNEAQ (reference sequence). Written as DNA, the CDR3 is TGTGCCAGCAGCCCAAGTCGGACAGGGGCCAACTATGGCTACACCTTC. This translates into CASSPSRTGANYGYTF.

This clone was seen only a few times. The CDR3 sequence: CASSSARQGLRGNEQFF. Written as DNA, the CDR3 is TGTGCCAGCAGTTCCGCCAGACAGGGCCTAAGGGGCAATGAGCAGTTCTTC. V is TRBV5-4 and J is TRBJ2-1, with TRBD1 identical over 7 bases. The V gene's germline CDR1 is SGHNT and CDR2 YYREEE (reference sequence). The J segment lost 6 bases and the V segment lost 5 bases, leaving 17 bases of the junction unmatched. The CDR3 is 17 amino acids.

The chain couples TRBV28 to TRBJ2-5; TRBD2 agrees at 13 bases. Judging by the DNA end, TRBJ2-7 fits better; the J call may be wrong. Germline V gene data show CDR1 as MDHEN and CDR2 as SYDVKM. CDR3 length equals 15 residues. The chain's CDR3 is CASRRTSGRVYEQYF. CDR3 sequence (DNA): TGTGCCAGCAGGCGCACTAGCGGGAGGGTCTACGAGCAGTACTTC.

The chain is built from TRBV6-5 and TRBJ2-6; D is uncertain. The CDR3 extends over 14 amino acids. Germline loops: CDR1 MNHEY, CDR2 SVGAGI. V lost 4 bases and J lost 0, with 4 bases in between. CDR3 sequence: CASSSFSGANVLTF. In DNA form, the CDR3 reads TGTGCCAGCAGTTCGTTCTCTGGGGCCAACGTCCTGACTTTC.

This clone was seen more than once but under ten times. The genes are TRBV5-4 and TRBJ2-3, with a possible D match to TRBD1 (6 bases). CDR1 is SGHNT, CDR2 YYREEE, per germline (reference sequence). There are 13 residues in the CDR3. The V end was cut by 3 bases, the J end by 4 bases, with 9 bases between. CDR3 DNA: TGTGCCAGCAGCTCGTCAGGGGCAGATACGCAGTATTTT. Amino acids: CASSSSGADTQYF.